The sequence of this TCR beta chain was determined in a study of vaccination effects on CD4 cells after COVID-19. Sequencing was preceded by expansion of antigen-specific CD4+ T cells with viral peptide pools in the ViraFEST assay. Subsequent to 10 days of culture, CD4+ T cells were isolated. Testing of the vaccine recipients showed negative nucleocapsid antibodies and no prior SARS-CoV-2 infection. In the cultures, half the medium was exchanged for IL-2 medium on days 3 and 7. Sequencing was performed with immunoSEQ multiplex PCR; in TCRdb, only in-frame clones are kept and a portion is missing. Found here are around 71,000 clones, around 72% of them singletons; the top ten hold roughly 4%. Germline CDR1 SNHLY, CDR2 FYNNEI. The CDR3 is 16 residues long. V lost 1 base, J lost 1 base, and 14 bases lay in between. For this clone: Antigen: not known.

The V and J genes are TRBV2 and TRBJ2-7, with D maybe TRBD1 (6 bases). The material sequenced was CD4+ T cells from PBMCs cultured with HCoV-OC43 spike peptides, taken before COVID-19 vaccination. Subset reported: HCoV-OC43 spike overlapping peptide pool stimulation. This sequence was found in a human donor who received a COVID-19 vaccine. As DNA, the CDR3 is TGTGCCAGCAGTGAAGTCCAGGGGTTTGGGTCCTACGAGCAGTACGTC. Residues: CASSEVQGFGSYEQYV.